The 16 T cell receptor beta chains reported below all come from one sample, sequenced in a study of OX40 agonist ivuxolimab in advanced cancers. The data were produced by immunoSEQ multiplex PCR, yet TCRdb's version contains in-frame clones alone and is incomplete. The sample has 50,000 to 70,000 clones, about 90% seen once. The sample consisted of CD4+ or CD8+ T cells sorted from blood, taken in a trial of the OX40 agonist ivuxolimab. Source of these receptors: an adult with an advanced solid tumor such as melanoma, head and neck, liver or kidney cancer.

In DNA form, the CDR3 reads TGTGCCAGCAGCGTAAGCGGTACGAGCTCCTACGAGCAGTACTTC. Protein: CASSVSGTSSYEQYF. The rearrangement links TRBV9 to TRBJ2-7, with D perhaps TRBD2 (5 bases). Germline values: CDR1 SGDLS, CDR2 YYNGEE. CDR3 length equals 15 residues. Trimming removed 1 base from V and 0 bases from J, with 11 bases in between.

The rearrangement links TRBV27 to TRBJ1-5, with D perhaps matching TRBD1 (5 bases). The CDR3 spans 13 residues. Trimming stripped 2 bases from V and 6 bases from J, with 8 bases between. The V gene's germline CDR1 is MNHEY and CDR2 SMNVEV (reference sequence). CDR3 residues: CASSLGGVQPQHF. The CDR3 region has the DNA TGTGCCAGCAGTTTAGGGGGGGTTCAGCCCCAGCATTTT.

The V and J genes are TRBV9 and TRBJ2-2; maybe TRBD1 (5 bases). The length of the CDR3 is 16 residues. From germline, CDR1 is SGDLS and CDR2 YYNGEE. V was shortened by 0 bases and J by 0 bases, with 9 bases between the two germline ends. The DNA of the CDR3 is TGTGCCAGCAGCGTAGGGTGGGGCTCGAACACCGGGGAGCTGTTTTTT. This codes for CASSVGWGSNTGELFF.

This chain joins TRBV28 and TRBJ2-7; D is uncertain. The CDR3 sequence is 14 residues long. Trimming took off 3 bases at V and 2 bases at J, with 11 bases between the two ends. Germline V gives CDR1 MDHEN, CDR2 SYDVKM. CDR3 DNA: TGTGCCAGCAGTTTTTTCGGAAAAACCTACGAGCAGTACTTC. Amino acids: CASSFFGKTYEQYF. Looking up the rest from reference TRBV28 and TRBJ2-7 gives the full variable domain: DVKVTQSSRYLVKRTGEKVFLECVQDMDHENMFWYRQDPGLGLRLIYFSYDVKMKEKGDIPEGYSVSREKKERFSLILESASTNQTSMYLCASSFFGKTYEQYFGPGTRLTVT.

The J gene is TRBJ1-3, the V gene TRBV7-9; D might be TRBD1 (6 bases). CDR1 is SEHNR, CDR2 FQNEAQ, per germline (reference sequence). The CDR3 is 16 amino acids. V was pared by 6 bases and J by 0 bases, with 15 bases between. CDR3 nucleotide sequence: TGTGCCAGCAGACGCACGGGACAAAGCTCTGGAAACACCATATATTTT. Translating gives CASRRTGQSSGNTIYF.

CDR3 amino acids: CASSVDGGRSPLHF. CDR3 nucleotide sequence: TGTGCCAGCAGCGTAGATGGGGGTCGGTCACCCCTCCACTTT. The chain couples TRBV9 to TRBJ1-6; D possibly corresponds to TRBD1 (5 bases). The CDR3 runs to 14 residues. V lost 0 bases and J 10 bases, leaving 11 bases between the germline ends. From germline, CDR1 is SGDLS and CDR2 YYNGEE.

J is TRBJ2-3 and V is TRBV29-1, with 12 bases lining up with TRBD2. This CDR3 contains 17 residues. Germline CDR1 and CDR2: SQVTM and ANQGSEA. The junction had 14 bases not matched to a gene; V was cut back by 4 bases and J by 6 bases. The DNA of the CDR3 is TGCAGCGTTGTTTGGGGGCTAGCGGGAGGGCCTGGGGATACGCAGTATTTT. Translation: CSVVWGLAGGPGDTQYF.

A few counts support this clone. CDR3 sequence: CASSIGLAGTFGQYF. The CDR3 coding sequence is TGTGCCAGTAGTATCGGACTAGCGGGAACCTTCGGGCAGTACTTC. The V gene is TRBV19, the J gene TRBJ2-7; 12 positions match TRBD2. This CDR3 is built from 15 residues. Trimming cost V 3 bases and J 9 bases; bases outside gene matches: 9. The V gene's germline CDR1 is LNHDA and CDR2 SQIVND (reference sequence).

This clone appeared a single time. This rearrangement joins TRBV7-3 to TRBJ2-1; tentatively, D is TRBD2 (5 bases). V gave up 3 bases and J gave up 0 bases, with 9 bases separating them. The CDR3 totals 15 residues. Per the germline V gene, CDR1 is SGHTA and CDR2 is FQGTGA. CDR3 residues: CASSFWESSYNEQFF. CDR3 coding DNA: TGTGCCAGCAGCTTTTGGGAGAGCTCCTACAATGAGCAGTTCTTC.

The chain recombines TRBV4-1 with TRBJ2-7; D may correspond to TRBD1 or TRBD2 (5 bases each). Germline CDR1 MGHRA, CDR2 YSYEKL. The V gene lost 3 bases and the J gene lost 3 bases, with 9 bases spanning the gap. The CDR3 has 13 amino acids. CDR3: CASSHAGSYEQYF. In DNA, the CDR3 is TGCGCCAGCAGCCACGCAGGGAGCTACGAGCAGTACTTC.

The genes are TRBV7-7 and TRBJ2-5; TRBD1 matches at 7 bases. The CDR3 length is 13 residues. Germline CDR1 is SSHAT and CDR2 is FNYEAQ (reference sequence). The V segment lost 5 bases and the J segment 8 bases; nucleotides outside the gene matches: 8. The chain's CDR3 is CASSRTGDDTQYF. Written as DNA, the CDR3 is TGTGCCAGCAGCCGAACAGGGGACGACACCCAGTACTTC.

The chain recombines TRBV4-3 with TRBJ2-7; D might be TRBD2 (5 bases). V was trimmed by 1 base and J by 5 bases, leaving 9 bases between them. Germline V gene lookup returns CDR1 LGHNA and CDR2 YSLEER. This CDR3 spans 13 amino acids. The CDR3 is CASSQALADEQYF. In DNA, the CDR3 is TGCGCCAGCAGCCAAGCGCTAGCTGACGAGCAGTACTTC.

The CDR3 coding sequence is TGTGCCATCAGTGACGATGGACAGGGAATCTACGAGCAGTACTTC. This gives the protein CAISDDGQGIYEQYF. The gene calls are TRBV10-3 and TRBJ2-7, with 8 nucleotides matching TRBD1. The CDR3 has 15 amino acids. The ends lost 3 bases at V and 3 bases at J; junction bases unmatched: 7. The germline gives CDR1 ENHRY, CDR2 SYGVKD.

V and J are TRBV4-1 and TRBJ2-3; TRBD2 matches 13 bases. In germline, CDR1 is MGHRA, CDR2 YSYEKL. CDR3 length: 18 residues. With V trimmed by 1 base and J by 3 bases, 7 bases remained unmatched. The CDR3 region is CASSQGWTSGSRTDTQYF. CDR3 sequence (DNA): TGCGCCAGCAGCCAAGGGTGGACTAGCGGGAGTAGGACAGATACGCAGTATTTT.

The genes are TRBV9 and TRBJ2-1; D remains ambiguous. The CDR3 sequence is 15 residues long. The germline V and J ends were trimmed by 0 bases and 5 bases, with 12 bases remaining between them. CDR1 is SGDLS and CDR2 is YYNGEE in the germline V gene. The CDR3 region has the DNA TGTGCCAGCAGCGTAGAAACGGTCCTTCACAATGAGCAGTTCTTC. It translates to CASSVETVLHNEQFF. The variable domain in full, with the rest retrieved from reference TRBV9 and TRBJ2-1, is DSGVTQTPKHLITATGQRVTLRCSPRSGDLSVYWYQQSLDQGLQFLIQYYNGEERAKGNILERFSAQQFPDLHSELNLSSLELGDSALYFCASSVETVLHNEQFFGPGTRLTVL.

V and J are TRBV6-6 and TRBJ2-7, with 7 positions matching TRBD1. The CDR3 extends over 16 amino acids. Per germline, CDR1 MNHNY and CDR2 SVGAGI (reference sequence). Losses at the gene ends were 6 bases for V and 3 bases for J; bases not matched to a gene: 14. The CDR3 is CASSWDRRPGNYEQYF. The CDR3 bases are TGTGCCAGCAGCTGGGACAGACGCCCGGGGAACTACGAGCAGTACTTC.